In its sample, the clone carrying this T cell receptor beta chain was seen a few times. This entry belongs to a study of blood T cells in healthy people across ages. PCR was performed a second time for roughly 6 to 12 cycles using a sample-barcoded 5' primer and a J-beta primer mix. At least 2.5 million CDR3-containing paired-end reads were obtained per sample. TCRdb processed the 5' RACE reads anew with MiXCR; each CDR3 protein has one entry. The sample has around 800,000 distinct CDR3 sequences; 50% to 65% are singletons. The people who gave samples were healthy Caucasians from Russia, aged roughly 6 to 100. Samples each had at least 6 micrograms of total RNA extracted. The CDR3 loop spans 16 amino acids. The germline CDR1 and CDR2 sequences are GTSNPN and SVGIG (reference sequence). V was pared by 2 bases and J by 2 bases, with 18 bases between.

The sample was blood. The source of this sequence is a man aged 80 or over in good health. The chain combines TRBV30 with TRBJ1-2, with D unclear. The CDR3, as DNA: TGTGCCTGGAGTCCCCCGCCGGTTGGCGCCAACTATGGCTACACCTTC. Protein sequence: CAWSPPPVGANYGYTF. The full variable domain, with the rest looked up from reference TRBV30 and TRBJ1-2, is SQTIHQWPATLVQPVGSPLSLECTVEGTSNPNLYWYRQAAGRGLQLLFYSVGIGQISSEVPQNLSASRPQDRQFILSSKKLLLSDSGFYLCAWSPPPVGANYGYTFGSGTRLTVV.